This T cell receptor beta chain was identified during a study of blood T cell repertoires in COVID-19. Using immunoSEQ multiplex PCR, the repertoire was profiled, and TCRdb retains in-frame clones only, with some absent. The data show 65,000 or so clones, approximately 90% seen once. The sequencing sample was made of peripheral blood. This clonotype was obtained from a human donor with acute or convalescent COVID-19. The donor label of this sample is uncertain.

CDR3 in amino acids: CASSLRGAENSPLHF. DNA of the CDR3: TGTGCCAGCTCACTCCGGGGAGCGGAAAATTCACCCCTCCACTTT. This chain uses TRBV18 with TRBJ1-6; no firm D call. V was shortened by 4 bases and J by 7 bases, with 14 bases between the two germline ends. Germline V lookup: CDR1 KGHSH, CDR2 LQKENI. This CDR3 has 15 residues.